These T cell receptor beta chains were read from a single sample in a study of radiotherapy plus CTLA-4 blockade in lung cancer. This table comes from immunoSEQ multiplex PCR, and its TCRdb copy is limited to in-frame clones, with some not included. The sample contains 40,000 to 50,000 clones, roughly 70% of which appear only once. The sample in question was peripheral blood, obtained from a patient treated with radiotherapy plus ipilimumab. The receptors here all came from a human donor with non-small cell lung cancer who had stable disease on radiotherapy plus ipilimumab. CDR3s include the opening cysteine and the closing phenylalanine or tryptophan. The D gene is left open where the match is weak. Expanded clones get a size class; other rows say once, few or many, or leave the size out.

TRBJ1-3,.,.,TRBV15,CATSRDPGLTGNTIYF,TGTGCCACCAGCAGAGACCCCGGGTTAACTGGAAACACCATATATTTT
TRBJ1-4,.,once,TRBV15,CATSRERGSRRTNEKLFF,TGTGCCACCAGCAGAGAGAGGGGGTCCCGGCGAACTAATGAAAAACTGTTTTTT
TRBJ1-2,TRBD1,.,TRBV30,CARSQGSIGGSSGYTF,TGTGCCCGGTCCCAGGGCAGTATAGGGGGCTCGAGTGGCTACACCTTC
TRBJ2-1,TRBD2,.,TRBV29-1,CSVVAPRLAVYNEQFF,TGCAGCGTTGTAGCCCCCCGACTAGCGGTCTACAATGAGCAGTTCTTC
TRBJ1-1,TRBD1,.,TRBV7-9,CASSPVQGAGNTEAFF,TGTGCCAGCAGCCCAGTACAGGGGGCGGGGAACACTGAAGCTTTCTTT
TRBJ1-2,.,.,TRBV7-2,CASSSQGRRSVYGYTF,TGTGCCAGCAGCTCTCAGGGGAGAAGGTCTGTGTATGGCTACACCTTC
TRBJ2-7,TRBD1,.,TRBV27,CASRRGTGAYEQYF,TGTGCCAGCAGACGAGGGACAGGGGCCTACGAGCAGTACTTC
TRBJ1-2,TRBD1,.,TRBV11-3,CASSKGWDRVNYGYTF,TGTGCCAGCAGCAAAGGGTGGGACAGAGTTAACTATGGCTACACCTTC
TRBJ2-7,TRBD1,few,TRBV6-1,CASSRDRSGYEQYF,TGTGCCAGCAGTCGGGACAGGTCGGGCTACGAGCAGTACTTC
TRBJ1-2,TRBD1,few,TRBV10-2,CASSGQGWNGYTF,TGCGCCAGCAGCGGACAGGGGTGGAATGGCTACACCTTC
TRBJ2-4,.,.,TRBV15,CATSRVRADIQYF,TGTGCCACCAGCAGAGTGAGGGCTGACATTCAGTACTTC
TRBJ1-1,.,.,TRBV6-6,CASSRTGGTEAFF,TGTGCCAGCAGTAGGACGGGAGGCACTGAAGCTTTCTTT
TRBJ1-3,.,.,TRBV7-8,CASSLPANPGRNTIYF,TGTGCCAGCAGCCTTCCTGCAAATCCAGGGCGAAACACCATATATTTT
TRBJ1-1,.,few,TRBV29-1,CSVEDPSKGDTEAFF,TGCAGCGTTGAAGATCCGAGTAAGGGGGACACTGAAGCTTTCTTT
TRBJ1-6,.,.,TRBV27,CASSLMRDNSPLHF,TGTGCCAGCAGTTTAATGAGGGATAATTCACCCCTCCACTTT
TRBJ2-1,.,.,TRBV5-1,CASSLDVTPTYNEQFF,TGCGCCAGCAGCTTGGATGTTACCCCTACCTACAATGAGCAGTTCTTC
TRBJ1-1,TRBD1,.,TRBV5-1,CASSPRQGANTEAFF,TGCGCCAGCAGCCCTCGACAGGGGGCGAACACTGAAGCTTTCTTT
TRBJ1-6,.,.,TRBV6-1,CASRETQGNSPLHF,TGTGCCAGCAGAGAAACACAGGGAAATTCACCCCTCCACTTT
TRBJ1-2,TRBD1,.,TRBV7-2,CASSLDGTAYYGYTF,TGTGCCAGCAGCTTAGACGGGACAGCCTACTATGGCTACACCTTC
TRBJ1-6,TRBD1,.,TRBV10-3,CAISEKGQGSGSPLHF,TGTGCCATCAGTGAGAAAGGACAGGGTTCAGGTTCACCCCTCCACTTT
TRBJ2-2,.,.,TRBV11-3,CASSFAAVDTGELFF,TGTGCCAGCAGCTTCGCGGCAGTTGACACCGGGGAGCTGTTTTTT
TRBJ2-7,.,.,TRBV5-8,CASSSLRGSDEQYF,TGTGCCAGCAGCTCTCTCCGGGGGTCCGACGAGCAGTACTTC
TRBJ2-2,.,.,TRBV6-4,CASSKQGGYTGELFF,TGTGCCAGCAGTAAACAGGGCGGGTACACCGGGGAGCTGTTTTTT
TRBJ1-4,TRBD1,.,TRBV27,CASSSGTGIEKLFF,TGTGCCAGCAGTTCCGGGACAGGGATAGAAAAACTGTTTTTT
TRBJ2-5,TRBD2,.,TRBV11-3,CASSQAIGTSGGAQETQYF,TGTGCCAGCAGCCAGGCAATCGGGACTAGCGGGGGAGCCCAAGAGACCCAGTACTTC
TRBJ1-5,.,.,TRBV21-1,CASSEGQNSNQPQHF,TGTGCCAGCAGCGAGGGACAAAATAGCAATCAGCCCCAGCATTTT
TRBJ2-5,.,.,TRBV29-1,CSVSEGIETQYF,TGCAGCGTTTCGGAGGGGATAGAGACCCAGTACTTC
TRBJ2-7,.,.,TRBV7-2,CASSLVLLYEQYF,TGTGCCAGCAGCTTAGTACTACTCTACGAGCAGTACTTC
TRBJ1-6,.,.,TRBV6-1,CASLPPLWASPLHF,TGTGCCAGCCTCCCCCCCCTTTGGGCTTCACCCCTCCACTTT
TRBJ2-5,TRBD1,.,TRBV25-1,CASSPGTGILSETQYF,TGTGCCAGCAGTCCCGGGACAGGGATTTTGTCAGAGACCCAGTACTTC
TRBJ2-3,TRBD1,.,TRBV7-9,CASSLPPGQISTDTQYF,TGTGCCAGCAGCTTACCTCCGGGACAGATTAGCACAGATACGCAGTATTTT
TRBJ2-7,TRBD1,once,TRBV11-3,CASSPHAGTDASEQYF,TGTGCCAGCAGCCCCCACGCCGGGACAGATGCAAGTGAGCAGTACTTC
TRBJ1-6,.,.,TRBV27,CASRSGSSYNSPLHF,TGTGCCAGCAGGAGCGGGAGCTCCTATAATTCACCCCTCCACTTT
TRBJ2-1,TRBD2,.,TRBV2,CASSRLAGTNEQFF,TGTGCCAGCAGCCGACTAGCGGGGACCAACGAGCAGTTCTTC
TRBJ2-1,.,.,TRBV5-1,CASSLGRVTANEQFF,TGCGCCAGCAGCTTGGGCCGGGTCACCGCCAATGAGCAGTTCTTC
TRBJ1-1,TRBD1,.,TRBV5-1,CASSKNPGQGARTEAFF,TGCGCCAGCAGCAAAAACCCGGGACAGGGGGCGCGGACTGAAGCTTTCTTT
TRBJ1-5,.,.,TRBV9,CASSGGQGSDQPQHF,TGTGCCAGCAGCGGGGGTCAGGGGTCGGATCAGCCCCAGCATTTT
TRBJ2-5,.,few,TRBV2,CASSRGNQETQYF,TGTGCCAGCAGTCGAGGGAACCAAGAGACCCAGTACTTC
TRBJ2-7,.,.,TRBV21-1,CASSKVKGQVGMGWQEQYF,TGTGCCAGCAGCAAAGTAAAGGGACAGGTCGGAATGGGGTGGCAGGAGCAGTACTTC
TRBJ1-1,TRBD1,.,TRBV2,CASSGTGGYTEAFF,TGTGCCAGCAGTGGGACAGGGGGTTACACTGAAGCTTTCTTT
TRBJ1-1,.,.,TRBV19,CASRAQGVTEAFF,TGTGCCAGCCGGGCCCAGGGTGTAACTGAAGCTTTCTTT
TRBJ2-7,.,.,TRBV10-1,CASSGQVGGQYF,TGCGCCAGCTCCGGACAGGTCGGGGGGCAGTACTTC
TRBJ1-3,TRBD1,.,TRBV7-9,CASSRTRDRASGNTIYF,TGTGCCAGCAGCCGGACCCGGGACAGGGCTTCTGGAAACACCATATATTTT
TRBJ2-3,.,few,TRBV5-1,CASSLYGQGSQYF,TGCGCCAGCAGCTTATACGGCCAGGGGTCGCAGTATTTT
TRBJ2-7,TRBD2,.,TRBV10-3,CAISGRGGVTYEQYF,TGTGCCATCAGTGGTCGCGGGGGAGTTACCTACGAGCAGTACTTC
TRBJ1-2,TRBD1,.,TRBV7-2,CASSSPTGGRYTF,TGTGCCAGCAGCTCACCTACAGGGGGCCGCTACACCTTC
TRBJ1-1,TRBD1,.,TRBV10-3,CAISDAGQGVDTEAFF,TGTGCCATCAGTGACGCAGGACAGGGGGTTGACACTGAAGCTTTCTTT
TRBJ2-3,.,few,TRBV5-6,CASSPIFPRDTQYF,TGTGCCAGCAGCCCGATCTTCCCTAGAGATACGCAGTATTTT
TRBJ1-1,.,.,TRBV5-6,CASSAGRTLEAFF,TGTGCCAGCAGTGCGGGGCGGACCCTTGAAGCTTTCTTT
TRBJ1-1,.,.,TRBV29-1,CSVDSGGATEAFF,TGCAGCGTTGATTCTGGAGGGGCGACTGAAGCTTTCTTT
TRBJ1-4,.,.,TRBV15,CATSRDYLESRSF,TGTGCCACCAGCAGAGATTATCTAGAGTCAAGGAGTTTT
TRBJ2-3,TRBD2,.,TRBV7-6,CASSFPGSGVTPDTQYF,TGTGCCAGCAGCTTCCCGGGTAGCGGGGTAACCCCAGATACGCAGTATTTT
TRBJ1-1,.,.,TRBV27,CASRQYREGTEAFF,TGTGCCAGCAGGCAGTACAGGGAGGGGACTGAAGCTTTCTTT
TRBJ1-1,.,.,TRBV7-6,CASSSADQGLEAFF,TGTGCCAGCAGCTCAGCGGACCAGGGTCTTGAAGCTTTCTTT
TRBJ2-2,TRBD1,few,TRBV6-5,CASSLDRETGELFF,TGTGCCAGCAGTCTCGACAGGGAGACCGGGGAGCTGTTTTTT
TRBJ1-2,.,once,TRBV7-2,CASSLSGLNYGYTF,TGTGCCAGCAGCTTATCGGGTCTTAACTATGGCTACACCTTC